This TCR beta chain comes out of a study of blood T cell repertoires in COVID-19. Overall study context: Sites across the United States, Italy and Spain contributed samples from acute and convalescent COVID-19.

Germline CDR1 is MGHDK and CDR2 is SYGVNS. The CDR3 is 18 amino acids. J was trimmed by 8 bases and V by 0 bases; bases with no gene match: 13. This table comes from immunoSEQ multiplex PCR, and its TCRdb copy is limited to in-frame clones, with some not included. The data contain 200,000 to 250,000 clones, 70% to 85% of them singletons. This clone was detected only a few times. Sequenced sample: PBMCs or T cells enriched from blood (not recorded which). The TCR sequence derives from a woman between 40 and 50 years old with acute COVID-19. V is TRBV25-1 and J is TRBJ1-2, with 12 positions matching TRBD1. CDR3 DNA: TGTGCCAGCAGTGAATATGGCCGCGGGACAGGGGGCAGGGAAGGCTACACCTTC. Amino acids: CASSEYGRGTGGREGYTF.